The source of this TCR beta chain is a study of T cells after yellow fever vaccination. Study-level background: SMART-Seq v4 Ultra Low Input served to prepare low-cell-number fractions. Study-level points and caveats: Clones from primary vaccination mostly reappeared after the booster (around 97% CD4, about 88% CD8).

This clonotype was seen more than once but under ten times. No antigen is known for it. With V trimmed by 4 bases and J by 3 bases, 9 bases remained unmatched. CDR3 length: 15 residues. Germline V gene data show CDR1 as PRHDT and CDR2 as FYEKMQ (reference sequence). TCRdb re-called the 5' RACE reads through MiXCR, storing one row per CDR3 protein. Of 50,000 to 75,000 distinct CDR3 sequences in the sample, about 6.6% were seen once. Source: CD8+ T cells sorted from PBMCs, taken on the day of the first yellow fever vaccination. This TCR was recovered from a man aged 18 to 29 who received the YFV17D yellow fever vaccine. The chain combines TRBV13 with TRBJ2-7; 7 bases match TRBD2. CDR3 sequence reads: CASSSWSGEGYEQYF. In DNA form, the CDR3 reads TGTGCCAGCAGCTCTTGGAGCGGGGAGGGCTACGAGCAGTACTTC.